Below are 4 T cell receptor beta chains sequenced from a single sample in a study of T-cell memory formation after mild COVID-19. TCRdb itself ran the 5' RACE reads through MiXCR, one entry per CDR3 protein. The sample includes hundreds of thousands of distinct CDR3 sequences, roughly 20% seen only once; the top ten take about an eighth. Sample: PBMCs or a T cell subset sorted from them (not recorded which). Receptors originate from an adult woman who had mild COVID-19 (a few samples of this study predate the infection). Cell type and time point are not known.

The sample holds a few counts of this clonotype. This CDR3 is CASSPTGGIFSNQPQHF. The CDR3 DNA reads TGTGCCAGCAGTCCGACAGGGGGCATCTTCAGCAATCAGCCCCAGCATTTT. The chain combines TRBV12-3 or TRBV12-4 with TRBJ1-5; 10 bases are a match to TRBD1. After removal of 5 bases from V and 1 base from J, the junction contained 8 bases not matched to a gene. The CDR3 consists of 17 residues.

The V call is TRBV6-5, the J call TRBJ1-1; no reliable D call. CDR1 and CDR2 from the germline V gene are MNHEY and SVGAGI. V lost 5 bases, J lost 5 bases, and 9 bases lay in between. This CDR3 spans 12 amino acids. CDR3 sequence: CASSPGKTEAFF. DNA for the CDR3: TGTGCCAGCAGTCCCGGGAAGACTGAAGCTTTCTTT.

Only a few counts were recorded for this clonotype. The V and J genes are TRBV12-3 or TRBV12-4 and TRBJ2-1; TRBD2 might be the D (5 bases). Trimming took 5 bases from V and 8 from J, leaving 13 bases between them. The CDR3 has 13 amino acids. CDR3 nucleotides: TGTGCCAGCAGTCGGGGTCGGCCGGATGAGCAGTTCTTC. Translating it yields CASSRGRPDEQFF.

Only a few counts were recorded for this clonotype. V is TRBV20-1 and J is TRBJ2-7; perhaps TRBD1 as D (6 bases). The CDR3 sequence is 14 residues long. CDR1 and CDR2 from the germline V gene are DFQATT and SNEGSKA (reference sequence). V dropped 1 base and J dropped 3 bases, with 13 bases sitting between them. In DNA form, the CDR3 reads TGCAGTGCTAGAGTCACAGGGCGTCTCTACGAGCAGTACTTC. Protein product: CSARVTGRLYEQYF.